These T cell receptor beta chains were read from a single sample in a study of regulatory T cells in long-lasting Graves disease. MiXCR, run by TCRdb on the multiplex PCR reads, gives a single entry per CDR3 protein. The table records 400,000 to 500,000 distinct CDR3 sequences, 15% of them present only once. The data were also submitted as part of a second study, on T cells in Graves' hyperthyroidism and ophthalmopathy.

Sample: peripheral blood mononuclear cells (PBMCs), taken at new diagnosis, from a patient treated with antithyroid drugs. The receptors come from a woman younger than 45 with Graves disease. Both conserved end residues are part of each CDR3.

>TRBV5-1|TRBJ2-4
CASSQRKGSYSKNIQYF
>TRBV9|TRBJ2-1
CASSVGGGDEQFF
>TRBV24-1|TRBJ2-5
CATSGVTSGRGETQYF
>TRBV11-2|TRBJ2-7
CASKGLAGVNEQYF
>TRBV5-1|TRBJ2-7
CASSLWAGGADEQYF
>TRBV27|TRBJ2-7
CASSLGTSGRGEQYF
>TRBV11-2|TRBJ1-2
CASAGGTSNYGYTF
>TRBV11-1|TRBJ2-7
CACSPYTSGSYEQYF
>TRBV12-3/TRBV12-4|TRBJ2-2
CASSSRVENTGELFF
>TRBV9|TRBJ2-1
CASSVGLGNEQFF
>TRBV7-9|TRBJ2-2
CASSRTRAGELFF
>TRBV6-5|TRBJ2-1
CASSYEGPDHNEQFF